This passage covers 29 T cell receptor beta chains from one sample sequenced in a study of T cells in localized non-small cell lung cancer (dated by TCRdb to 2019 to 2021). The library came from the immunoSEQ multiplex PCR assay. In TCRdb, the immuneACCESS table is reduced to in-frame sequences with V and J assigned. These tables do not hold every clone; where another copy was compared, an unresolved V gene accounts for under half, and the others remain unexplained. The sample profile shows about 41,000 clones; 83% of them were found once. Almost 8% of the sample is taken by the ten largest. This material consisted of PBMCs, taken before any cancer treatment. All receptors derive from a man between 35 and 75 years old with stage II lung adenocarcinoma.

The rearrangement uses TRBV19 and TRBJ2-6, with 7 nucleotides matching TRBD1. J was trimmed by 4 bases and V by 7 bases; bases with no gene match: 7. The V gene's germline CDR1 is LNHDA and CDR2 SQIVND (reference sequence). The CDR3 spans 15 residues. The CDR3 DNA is TGTGCCAGTATTTCGACAGGGAGAGGGGCCAACGTCCTGACTTTC. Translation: CASISTGRGANVLTF. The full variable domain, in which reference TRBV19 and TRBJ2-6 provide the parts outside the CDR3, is DGGITQSPKYLFRKEGQNVTLSCEQNLNHDAMYWYRQDPGQGLRLIYYSQIVNDFQKGDIAEGYSVSREKKESFPLTVTSAQKNPTAFYLCASISTGRGANVLTFGAGSRLTVL.

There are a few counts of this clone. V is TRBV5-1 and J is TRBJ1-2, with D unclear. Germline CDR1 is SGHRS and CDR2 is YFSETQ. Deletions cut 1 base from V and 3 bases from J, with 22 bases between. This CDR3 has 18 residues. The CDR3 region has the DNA TGCGCCAGCAGCTTGCGCCCGTCGGGGTCTCGGCGTGACTATGGCTACACCTTC. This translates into CASSLRPSGSRRDYGYTF.

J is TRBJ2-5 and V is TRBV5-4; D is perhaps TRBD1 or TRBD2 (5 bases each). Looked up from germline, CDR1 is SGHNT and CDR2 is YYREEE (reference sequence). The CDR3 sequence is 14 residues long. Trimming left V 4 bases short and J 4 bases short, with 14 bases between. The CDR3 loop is CASSAPAGGETQYF. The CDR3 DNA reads TGTGCCAGCAGCGCCCCGGCTGGGGGAGAGACCCAGTACTTC.

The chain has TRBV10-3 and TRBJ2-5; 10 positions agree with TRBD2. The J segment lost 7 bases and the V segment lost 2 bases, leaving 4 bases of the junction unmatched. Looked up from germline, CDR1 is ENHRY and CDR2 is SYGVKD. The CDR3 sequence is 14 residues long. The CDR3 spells CAISESGGAGTQYF. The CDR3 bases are TGTGCCATCAGTGAGAGCGGGGGGGCCGGGACCCAGTACTTC.

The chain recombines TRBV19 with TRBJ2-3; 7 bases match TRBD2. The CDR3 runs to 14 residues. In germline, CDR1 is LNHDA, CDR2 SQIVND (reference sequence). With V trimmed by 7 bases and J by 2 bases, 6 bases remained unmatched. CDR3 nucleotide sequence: TGTGCCAGTACCCAGCGGGGAGCCACAGATACGCAGTATTTT. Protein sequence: CASTQRGATDTQYF.

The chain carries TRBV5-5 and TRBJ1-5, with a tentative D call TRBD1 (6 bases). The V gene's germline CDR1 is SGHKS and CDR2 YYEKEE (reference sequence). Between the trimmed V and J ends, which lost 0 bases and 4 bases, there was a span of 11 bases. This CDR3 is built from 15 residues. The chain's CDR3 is CASSLAPGVNQPQHF. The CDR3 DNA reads TGTGCCAGCAGCTTGGCCCCAGGGGTTAATCAGCCCCAGCATTTT.

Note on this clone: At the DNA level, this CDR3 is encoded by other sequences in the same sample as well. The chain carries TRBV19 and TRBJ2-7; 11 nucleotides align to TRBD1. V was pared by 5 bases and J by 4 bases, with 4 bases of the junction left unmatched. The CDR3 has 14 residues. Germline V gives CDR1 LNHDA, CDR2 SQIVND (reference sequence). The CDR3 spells CASSLRDRGYEQYF. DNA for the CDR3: TGTGCCAGTAGTCTTAGGGACAGGGGGTACGAGCAGTACTTC. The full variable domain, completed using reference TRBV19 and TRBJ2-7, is DGGITQSPKYLFRKEGQNVTLSCEQNLNHDAMYWYRQDPGQGLRLIYYSQIVNDFQKGDIAEGYSVSREKKESFPLTVTSAQKNPTAFYLCASSLRDRGYEQYFGPGTRLTVT.

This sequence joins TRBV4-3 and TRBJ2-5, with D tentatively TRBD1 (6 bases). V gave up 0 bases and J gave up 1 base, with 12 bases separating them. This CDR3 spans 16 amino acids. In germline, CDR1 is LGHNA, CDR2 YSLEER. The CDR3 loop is CASSQERQGIQETQYF. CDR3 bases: TGCGCCAGCAGCCAAGAGAGGCAGGGGATCCAAGAGACCCAGTACTTC.

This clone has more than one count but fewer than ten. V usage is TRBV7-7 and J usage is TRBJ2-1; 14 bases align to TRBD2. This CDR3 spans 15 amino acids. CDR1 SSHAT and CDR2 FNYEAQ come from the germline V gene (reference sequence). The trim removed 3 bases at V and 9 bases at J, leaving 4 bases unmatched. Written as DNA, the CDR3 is TGTGCCAGCAGCTTGGGACTAGCGGGAGTGGGTGAGCAGTTCTTC. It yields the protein CASSLGLAGVGEQFF.

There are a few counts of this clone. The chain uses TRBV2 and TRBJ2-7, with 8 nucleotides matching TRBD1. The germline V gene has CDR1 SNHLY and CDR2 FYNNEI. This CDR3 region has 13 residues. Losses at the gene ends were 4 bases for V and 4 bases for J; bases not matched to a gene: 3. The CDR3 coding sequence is TGTGCCAGCAGTGGACAGGGGTGGTACGAGCAGTACTTC. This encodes CASSGQGWYEQYF.

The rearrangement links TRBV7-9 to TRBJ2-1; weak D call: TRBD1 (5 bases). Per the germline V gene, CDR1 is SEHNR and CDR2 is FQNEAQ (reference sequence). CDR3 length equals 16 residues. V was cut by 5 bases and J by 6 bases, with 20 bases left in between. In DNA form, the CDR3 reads TGTGCCAGCAGCCTATTAGTAGGGGCAGGGATCAATGAGCAGTTCTTC. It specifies CASSLLVGAGINEQFF.

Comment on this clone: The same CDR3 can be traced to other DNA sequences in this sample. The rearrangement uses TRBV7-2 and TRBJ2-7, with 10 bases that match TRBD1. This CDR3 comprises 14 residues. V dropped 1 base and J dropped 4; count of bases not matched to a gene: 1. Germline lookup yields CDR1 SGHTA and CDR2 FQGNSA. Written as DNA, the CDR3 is TGTGCCAGCAGCTTAGGACAGGGGGCTTACGAGCAGTACTTC. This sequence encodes CASSLGQGAYEQYF.

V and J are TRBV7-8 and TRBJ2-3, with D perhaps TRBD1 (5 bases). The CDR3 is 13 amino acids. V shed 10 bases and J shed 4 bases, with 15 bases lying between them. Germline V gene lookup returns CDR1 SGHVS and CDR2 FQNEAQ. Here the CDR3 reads CATNPRAPDTQYF. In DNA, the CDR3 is TGTGCCACCAACCCCAGGGCGCCAGATACGCAGTATTTT.

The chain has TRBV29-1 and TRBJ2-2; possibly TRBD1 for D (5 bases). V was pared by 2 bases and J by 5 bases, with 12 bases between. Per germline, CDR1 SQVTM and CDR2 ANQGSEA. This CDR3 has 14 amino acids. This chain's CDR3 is CSVEKQDPTGELFF. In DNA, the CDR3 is TGCAGCGTTGAAAAACAGGATCCAACCGGGGAGCTGTTTTTT.

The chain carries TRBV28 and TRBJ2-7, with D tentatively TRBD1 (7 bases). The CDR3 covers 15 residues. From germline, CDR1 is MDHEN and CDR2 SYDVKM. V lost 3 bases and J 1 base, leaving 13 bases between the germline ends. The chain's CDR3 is CASSLGRGASYEQYF. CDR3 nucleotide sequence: TGTGCCAGCAGTTTGGGCAGGGGGGCATCCTACGAGCAGTACTTC.

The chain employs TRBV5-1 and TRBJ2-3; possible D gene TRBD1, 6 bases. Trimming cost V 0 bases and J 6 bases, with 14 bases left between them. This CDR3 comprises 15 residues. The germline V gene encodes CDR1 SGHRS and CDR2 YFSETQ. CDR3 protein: CASSLGGHTADTQYF. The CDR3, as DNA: TGCGCCAGCAGCTTGGGGGGGCACACAGCGGATACGCAGTATTTT. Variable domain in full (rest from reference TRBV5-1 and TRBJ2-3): KAGVTQTPRYLIKTRGQQVTLSCSPISGHRSVSWYQQTPGQGLQFLFEYFSETQRNKGNFPGRFSGRQFSNSRSEMNVSTLELGDSALYLCASSLGGHTADTQYFGPGTRLTVL.

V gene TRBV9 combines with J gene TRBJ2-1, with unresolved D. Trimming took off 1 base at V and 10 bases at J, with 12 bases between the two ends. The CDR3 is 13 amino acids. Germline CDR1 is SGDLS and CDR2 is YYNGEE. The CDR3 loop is CASSVSPPGEQFF. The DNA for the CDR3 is TGTGCCAGCAGCGTATCACCCCCTGGAGAGCAGTTCTTC.

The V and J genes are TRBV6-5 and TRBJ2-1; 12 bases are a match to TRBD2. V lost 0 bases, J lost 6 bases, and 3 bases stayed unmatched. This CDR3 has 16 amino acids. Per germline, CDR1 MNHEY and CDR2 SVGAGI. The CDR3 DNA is TGTGCCAGCAGTTACTCCCGACTAGCGGGGGTCAATGAGCAGTTCTTC. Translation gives CASSYSRLAGVNEQFF.

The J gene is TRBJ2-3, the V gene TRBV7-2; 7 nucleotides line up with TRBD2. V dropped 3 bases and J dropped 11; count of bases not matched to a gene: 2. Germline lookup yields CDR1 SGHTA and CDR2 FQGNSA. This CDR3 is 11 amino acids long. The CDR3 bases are TGTGCCAGCAGCTTCACTAGCGTGCAGTATTTT. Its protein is CASSFTSVQYF.

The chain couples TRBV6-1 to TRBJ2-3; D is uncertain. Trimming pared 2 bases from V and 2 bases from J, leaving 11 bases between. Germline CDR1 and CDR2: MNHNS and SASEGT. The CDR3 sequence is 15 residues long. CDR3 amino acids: CASSENVAVTDTQYF. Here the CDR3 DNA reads TGTGCCAGCAGTGAAAATGTGGCAGTCACAGATACGCAGTATTTT.

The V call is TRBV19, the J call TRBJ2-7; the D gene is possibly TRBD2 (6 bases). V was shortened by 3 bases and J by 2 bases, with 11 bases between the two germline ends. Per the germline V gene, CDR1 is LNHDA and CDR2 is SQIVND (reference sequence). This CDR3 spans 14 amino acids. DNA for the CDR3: TGTGCCAGTAGTATGCAGCGGACTACCTACGAGCAGTACTTC. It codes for CASSMQRTTYEQYF.

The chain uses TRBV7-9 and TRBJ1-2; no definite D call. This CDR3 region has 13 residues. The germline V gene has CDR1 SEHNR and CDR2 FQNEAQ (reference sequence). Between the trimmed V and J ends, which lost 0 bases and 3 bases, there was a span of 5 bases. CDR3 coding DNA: TGTGCCAGCAGCTTAGCCCTGGACTATGGCTACACCTTC. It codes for CASSLALDYGYTF. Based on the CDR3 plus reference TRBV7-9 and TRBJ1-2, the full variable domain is DTGVSQNPRHKITKRGQNVTFRCDPISEHNRLYWYRQTLGQGPEFLTYFQNEAQLEKSRLLSDRFSAERPKGSFSTLEIQRTEQGDSAMYLCASSLALDYGYTFGSGTRLTVV.

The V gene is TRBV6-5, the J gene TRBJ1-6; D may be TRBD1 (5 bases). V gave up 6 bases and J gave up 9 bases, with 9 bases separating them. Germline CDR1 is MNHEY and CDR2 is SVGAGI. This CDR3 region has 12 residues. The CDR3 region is CASRTASSPLHF. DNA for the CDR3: TGTGCCAGCAGGACAGCCAGTTCACCCCTCCACTTT.

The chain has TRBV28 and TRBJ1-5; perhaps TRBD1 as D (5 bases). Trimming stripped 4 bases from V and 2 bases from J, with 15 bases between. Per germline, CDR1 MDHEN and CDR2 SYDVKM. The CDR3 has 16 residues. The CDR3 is CASSSGGDGGNQPQHF. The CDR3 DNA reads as TGTGCCAGCAGTTCGGGAGGGGACGGGGGCAATCAGCCCCAGCATTTT.

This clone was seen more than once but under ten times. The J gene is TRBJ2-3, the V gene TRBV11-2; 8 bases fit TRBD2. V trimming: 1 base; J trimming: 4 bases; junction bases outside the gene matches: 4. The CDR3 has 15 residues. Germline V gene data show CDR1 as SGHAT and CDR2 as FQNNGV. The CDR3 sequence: CASSLAGGPADTQYF. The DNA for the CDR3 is TGTGCCAGCAGCTTAGCGGGGGGGCCGGCAGATACGCAGTATTTT.

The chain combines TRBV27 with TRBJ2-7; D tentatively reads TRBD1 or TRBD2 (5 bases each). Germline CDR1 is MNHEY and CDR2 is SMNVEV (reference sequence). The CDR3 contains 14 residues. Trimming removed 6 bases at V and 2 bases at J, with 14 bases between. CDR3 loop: CASRWDAEAYEQYF. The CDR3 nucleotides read TGTGCCAGCAGATGGGACGCGGAGGCCTACGAGCAGTACTTC.

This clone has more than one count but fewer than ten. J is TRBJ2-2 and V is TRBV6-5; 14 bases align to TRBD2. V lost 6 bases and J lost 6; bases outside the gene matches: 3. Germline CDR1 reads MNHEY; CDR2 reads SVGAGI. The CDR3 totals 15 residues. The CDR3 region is CASSRGLAGAGELFF. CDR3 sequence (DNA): TGTGCCAGCAGCAGGGGACTAGCGGGAGCCGGGGAGCTGTTTTTT.

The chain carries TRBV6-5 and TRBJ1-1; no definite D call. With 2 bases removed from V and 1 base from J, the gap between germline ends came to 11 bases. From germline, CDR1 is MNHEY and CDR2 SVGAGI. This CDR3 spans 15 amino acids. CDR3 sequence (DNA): TGTGCCAGCAGTTACCAAGGACGGGCGAACACTGAAGCTTTCTTT. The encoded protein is CASSYQGRANTEAFF.

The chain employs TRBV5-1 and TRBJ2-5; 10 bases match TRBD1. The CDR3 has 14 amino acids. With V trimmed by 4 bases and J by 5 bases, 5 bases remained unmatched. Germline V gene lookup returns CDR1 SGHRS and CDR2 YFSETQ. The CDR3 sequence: CASSRDRGWETQYF. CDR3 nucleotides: TGCGCCAGCAGCAGGGACAGGGGATGGGAGACCCAGTACTTC.